The sequence of this T cell receptor beta chain was determined in a study of blood T cell repertoires in COVID-19. As to this clone: The same CDR3 arises from other DNA sequences in this sample as well.

Method: immunoSEQ multiplex PCR; TCRdb's copy keeps in-frame clones and lacks some. The sample lists fewer than 500,000 clones; 81% were seen once. The sequence derives from a human donor with acute or convalescent COVID-19. The donor label of this sample is uncertain. The sample consisted of peripheral blood.

The CDR3 loop is CASSRGGNTEAFF. For the CDR3, the DNA is TGTGCCAGCAGCCGGGGGGGGAACACTGAAGCTTTCTTT. The chain recombines TRBV3-1 (or the pseudogene TRBV3-2) with TRBJ1-1; D perhaps matches TRBD1 (5 bases). CDR3 size: 13 residues. Trimming removed 4 bases from V and 1 base from J, with 7 bases in between. Germline lookup yields CDR1 LGHDT and CDR2 YNNKEL (reference sequence).